This T cell receptor (beta chain) was found in a study of cytomegalovirus exposure and HLA in healthy donors. Study-level findings and limits: Previously analyzed data showed that most TCR beta V segments were productive at a frequency of about 90% or about 30%.

Regarding this clone: What it recognizes is unknown.

This CDR3 spans 14 amino acids. With 2 bases clipped from V and 10 bases from J, the junction kept 5 bases outside the gene matches. Per the germline V gene, CDR1 is SGHVS and CDR2 is FQNEAQ. Both 60 Vbeta primers and 13 Jbeta primers went into the PCR. The table came from immunoSEQ multiplex PCR; TCRdb's copy has only in-frame clones and leaves some out. The sample lists more than 15,000 clones, more than 65% occurring once. The material sequenced was PBMCs. The V and J genes are TRBV7-8 and TRBJ2-2; TRBD1 aligns across 9 bases. The sequence came from a man between 18 and 29 years old in good health and CMV-seronegative. The CDR3 DNA reads TGTGCCAGCAGCTTATGGACAGGGGACGAGGAGCTGTTTTTT. Amino acids: CASSLWTGDEELFF.